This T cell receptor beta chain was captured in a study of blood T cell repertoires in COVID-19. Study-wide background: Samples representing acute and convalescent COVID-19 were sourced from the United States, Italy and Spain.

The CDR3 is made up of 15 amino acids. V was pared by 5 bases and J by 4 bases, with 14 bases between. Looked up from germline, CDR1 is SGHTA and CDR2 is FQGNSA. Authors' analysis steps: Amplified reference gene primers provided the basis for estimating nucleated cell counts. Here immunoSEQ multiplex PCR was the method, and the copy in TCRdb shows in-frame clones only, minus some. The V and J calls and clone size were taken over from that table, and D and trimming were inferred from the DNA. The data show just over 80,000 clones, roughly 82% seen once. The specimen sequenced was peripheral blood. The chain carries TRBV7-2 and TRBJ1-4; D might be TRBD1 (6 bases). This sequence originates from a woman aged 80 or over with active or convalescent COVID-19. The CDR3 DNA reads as TGTGCCAGCAGCATGTTTACAGGGAGTAATGAAAAACTGTTTTTT. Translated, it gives CASSMFTGSNEKLFF.